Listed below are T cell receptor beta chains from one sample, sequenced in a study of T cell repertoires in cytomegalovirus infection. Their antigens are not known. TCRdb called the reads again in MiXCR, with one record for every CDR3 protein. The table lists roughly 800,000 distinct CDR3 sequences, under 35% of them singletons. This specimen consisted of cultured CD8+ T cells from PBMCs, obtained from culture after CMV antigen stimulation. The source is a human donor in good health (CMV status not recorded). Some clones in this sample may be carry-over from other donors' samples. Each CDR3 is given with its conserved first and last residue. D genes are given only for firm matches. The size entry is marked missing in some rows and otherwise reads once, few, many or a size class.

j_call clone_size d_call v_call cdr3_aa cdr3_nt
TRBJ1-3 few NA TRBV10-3 CAISESWGGGNTIYF TGTGCCATCAGTGAGTCATGGGGAGGTGGAAACACCATATATTTT
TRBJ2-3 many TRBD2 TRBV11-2 CASSLRLADTDTQYF TGTGCCAGCAGCTTAAGACTAGCGGACACAGATACGCAGTATTTT
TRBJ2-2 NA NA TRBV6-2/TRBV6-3 CASSYSGDIGTGELFF TGTGCCAGCAGTTACTCAGGGGATATTGGGACCGGGGAGCTGTTTTTT
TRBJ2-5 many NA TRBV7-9 CASSLQGLRIETQYF TGTGCCAGCAGCTTACAGGGACTTAGAATCGAGACCCAGTACTTC
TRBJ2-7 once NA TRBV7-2 CASTSNYEQYF TGTGCCAGCACCTCAAACTACGAGCAGTACTTC
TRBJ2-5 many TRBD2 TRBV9 CASSVAGGPETQYF TGTGCCAGCAGCGTTGCGGGGGGGCCGGAGACCCAGTACTTC
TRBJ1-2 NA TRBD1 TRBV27 CASRGQGAFYGYTF TGTGCTAGCAGGGGACAGGGGGCCTTCTATGGCTACACCTTC
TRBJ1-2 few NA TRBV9 CASSVEGTNYGYTF TGTGCCAGCAGCGTAGAGGGGACTAACTATGGCTACACCTTC
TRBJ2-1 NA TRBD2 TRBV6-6 CASGRRLAGDNEQFF TGTGCCAGCGGCCGGCGACTAGCGGGGGATAATGAGCAGTTCTTC
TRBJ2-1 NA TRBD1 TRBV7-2 CASTPWTGMDEQFF TGTGCCAGCACCCCATGGACAGGGATGGATGAGCAGTTCTTC
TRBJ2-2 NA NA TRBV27 CASSYRAAPNTGELFF TGTGCCAGCAGCTACCGGGCCGCTCCGAACACCGGGGAGCTGTTTTTT
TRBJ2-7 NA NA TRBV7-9 CASSDLGRGPYEQYF TGTGCCAGCAGCGATTTGGGGCGGGGGCCCTACGAGCAGTACTTC
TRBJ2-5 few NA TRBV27 CASSFLGAYQETQYF TGTGCCAGCAGTTTTCTGGGCGCGTACCAAGAGACCCAGTACTTC
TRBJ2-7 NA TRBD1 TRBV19 CASSITGGGEQYF TGTGCCAGTAGTATTACAGGGGGAGGAGAGCAGTACTTC
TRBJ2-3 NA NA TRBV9 CASSAFMEADTQYF TGTGCCAGCAGCGCCTTTATGGAGGCAGATACGCAGTATTTT
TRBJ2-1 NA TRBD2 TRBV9 CASSVTTSGSYNEQFF TGTGCCAGCAGCGTGACTACTAGCGGCTCCTACAATGAGCAGTTCTTC
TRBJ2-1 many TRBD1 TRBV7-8 CASSHGGQGRYEEQFF TGTGCCAGCAGCCACGGGGGACAGGGCCGTTATGAAGAGCAGTTCTTC
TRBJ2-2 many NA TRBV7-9 CASSPGPAAGELFF TGTGCCAGCAGCCCGGGACCCGCGGCCGGGGAGCTGTTTTTT
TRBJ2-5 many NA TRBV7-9 CASSLASRAQYF TGTGCCAGCAGCTTAGCATCGCGGGCCCAGTACTTC
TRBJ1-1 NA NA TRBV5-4 CATLTNTEAFF TGTGCCACCCTGACGAACACTGAAGCTTTCTTT
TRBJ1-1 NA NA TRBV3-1 CASSFRLGANTEAFF TGTGCCAGCAGCTTTCGCCTGGGGGCGAACACTGAAGCTTTCTTT
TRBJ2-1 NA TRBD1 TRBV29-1 CSVERTGGNEQFF TGCAGCGTTGAACGAACAGGGGGCAATGAGCAGTTCTTC
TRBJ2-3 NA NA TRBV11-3 CASSFGAASTDTQYF TGTGCCAGCAGCTTTGGAGCGGCTAGCACAGATACGCAGTATTTT
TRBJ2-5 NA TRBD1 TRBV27 CASSFLGQGAPGETQYF TGTGCCAGCAGTTTTCTTGGACAGGGGGCGCCTGGGGAGACCCAGTACTTC
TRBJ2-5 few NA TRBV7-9 CASSLRAGGGETQYF TGTGCCAGCAGCTTAAGGGCTGGGGGCGGAGAGACCCAGTACTTC
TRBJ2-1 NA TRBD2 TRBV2 CARAGTSGGVGYNEQFF TGTGCCAGAGCCGGGACTAGCGGGGGGGTAGGCTACAATGAGCAGTTCTTC
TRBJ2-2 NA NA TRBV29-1 CSVERNTGELFF TGCAGCGTTGAGCGCAACACCGGGGAGCTGTTTTTT
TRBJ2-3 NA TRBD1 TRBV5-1 CASSLAGTEATDTQYF TGCGCCAGCAGCTTGGCCGGGACAGAAGCTACAGATACGCAGTATTTT
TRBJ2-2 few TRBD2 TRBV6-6 CASSYLNIAGSNTGELFF TGTGCCAGCAGTTACCTCAACATAGCGGGGTCGAACACCGGGGAGCTGTTTTTT
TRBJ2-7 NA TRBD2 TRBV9 CASSPGRGGAASQYF TGTGCCAGCAGCCCGGGACGGGGGGGTGCTGCCTCGCAGTACTTC
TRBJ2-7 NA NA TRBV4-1 CASSGAGRTSYEQYF TGCGCCAGCAGCGGGGCAGGGCGTACGTCCTACGAGCAGTACTTC
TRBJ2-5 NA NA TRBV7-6 CASSFFWGQETQYF TGTGCCAGCAGCTTTTTTTGGGGCCAAGAGACCCAGTACTTC